The clone carrying this T cell receptor beta chain has just a few counts. Its antigen is not known. This sample is part of a study of identical twins. Points from the study as a whole: Whereas memory repertoires showed no such difference, abundant cord blood beta clonotypes carried fewer insertions. Beta out-of-frame sequences showed weaker excess twin sharing. Out-of-frame alpha sequences common to twins exhibited an excess of low generation probability.

Germline loops: CDR1 DFQATT, CDR2 SNEGSKA (reference sequence). Trimming pared 5 bases from V and 3 bases from J, leaving 14 bases between. This CDR3 is built from 13 residues. After template switching added a universal primer site, the resulting cDNA carried unique molecular identifiers. MiXCR was run by TCRdb on the 5' RACE reads, yielding one entry per CDR3 protein. The repertoire includes about 430,000 distinct CDR3 sequences, 18% of them detected once, and approximately 12% sits in the top ten. Source material: naive T cells sorted from blood. This chain connects TRBV20-1 to TRBJ2-7, with D possibly called TRBD1 or TRBD2 (5 bases each). This sequence was found in a man aged 45-65 years in good health. CDR3 in DNA: TGCAGTGCTGGGGCCGGGATCAACTACGAGCAGTACTTC. Translated, it gives CSAGAGINYEQYF.